Listed here is a single T cell receptor (beta chain). Its antigen remains unknown. The data stem from a study of T cells expressing NK-cell markers. Study overall: Cells sorted as CD3+CD56+NKG2C+, CD3+CD56+NKG2C- and CD3+CD56-NKG2C+ T cells supplied the TCR beta repertoires. Findings of the study overall: In several donors, dominant clonotypes made up 28.3-60.1% of CD3+CD56-NKG2C+ cells.

A 5'RACE template switching approach incorporating UMIs was used to make TCR beta cDNA. TCRdb re-called the 5' RACE reads and catalogs CDR3 proteins one per entry, DNA excluded. The sample includes about 440,000 distinct CDR3 sequences. Per the germline V gene, CDR1 is SGHAT and CDR2 is FQNNGV. This CDR3 is 12 amino acids long. The chain joins TRBV11-2 to TRBJ1-1. The sequenced sample consisted of blood T cells: a sorted CD56 or NKG2C T cell subset, CD4+ or CD8+ T cells, or bulk PBMC T cells (not recorded which). This TCR came from a woman aged 18 to 69 in good health. CDR3: CASSLGRPEAFF.